These 19 T cell receptor beta chains came from one sample sequenced in a study of T cell responses to AZD1222 COVID-19 vaccine (dated by TCRdb to the early 2020s). According to the study, the label for this sample's time point signals: baseline before first vaccination. Libraries were constructed by the immunoSEQ multiplex PCR assay. This immuneACCESS table, as held by TCRdb, lists in-frame sequences with V and J called but not all clones. Of the missing ones, under half trace to an unresolved V gene in checked studies; the others have no known cause. In this sample the table shows some 120,000 clones, approximately 90% of which occur a single time. The biggest ten clones account for roughly 7.8% of the sample. Specimen: peripheral blood, collected on day 0 of AZD1222 vaccination. These receptors were collected from an adult in good health.

CDR3: CTSSLGGLAETYEQYF. The CDR3 nucleotides read TGCACCAGCAGCCTCGGGGGACTAGCGGAGACCTACGAGCAGTACTTC. The gene calls are TRBV1 and TRBJ2-7; TRBD2, the table's D call, lacks a check against the DNA. TRBV1 is labeled a pseudogene. This CDR3 has 16 residues.

V is TRBV2 and J is TRBJ2-3; 11 nucleotides align to TRBD1. Trimming at V came to 5 bases and at J to 4 bases, leaving 5 bases not matched to a gene. The CDR3 is made up of 15 amino acids. CDR1 and CDR2 (germline): SNHLY, FYNNEI. The CDR3 spells CASSRDRGLSDTQYF. For the CDR3, the DNA is TGTGCCAGCAGTCGGGACAGGGGGTTATCAGATACGCAGTATTTT.

The CDR3 sequence is CASSYQGLAGGEQYF. The CDR3 DNA reads TGTGCCAGCAGCTACCAGGGGCTAGCGGGAGGCGAGCAGTACTTC. The chain couples TRBV7-2 to TRBJ2-7; the match to TRBD2 covers 11 bases. Per the germline V gene, CDR1 is SGHTA and CDR2 is FQGNSA. Trimming at V came to 4 bases and at J to 6 bases, leaving 8 bases not matched to a gene. CDR3 length: 15 amino acids.

The rearrangement links TRBV12-3 or TRBV12-4 to TRBJ1-1; D ambiguous. Deletions cut 4 bases from V and 1 base from J, with 7 bases between. The CDR3 is made up of 13 amino acids. CDR3: CASSYTQNTEAFF. As DNA, the CDR3 is TGTGCCAGCAGTTATACACAGAACACTGAAGCTTTCTTT.

The chain recombines TRBV10-3 with TRBJ2-7, with no clear D. In germline, CDR1 is ENHRY, CDR2 SYGVKD. V was shortened by 3 bases and J by 0 bases, with 6 bases between the two germline ends. This CDR3 has 13 amino acids. CDR3 loop: CAISDDISYEQYF. The CDR3 DNA sequence: TGTGCCATCAGTGATGACATCTCCTACGAGCAGTACTTC.

The V and J genes are TRBV6-5 and TRBJ2-3, with D possibly being TRBD2 (6 bases). Trimming took off 2 bases at V and 0 bases at J, with 12 bases between the two ends. The CDR3 extends over 16 amino acids. Per the germline V gene, CDR1 is MNHEY and CDR2 is SVGAGI. The CDR3 coding sequence is TGTGCCAGCAGTTACCGAGGGCTAGCGAGCACAGATACGCAGTATTTT. Amino acid sequence: CASSYRGLASTDTQYF.

This clone turned up a few times. The chain uses TRBV3-1 (or the pseudogene TRBV3-2) and TRBJ1-5; TRBD1 agrees at 7 bases. J lost 1 base, V lost 5 bases, and 5 bases had no gene match. Germline CDR1 is LGHDT and CDR2 is YNNKEL (reference sequence). The length of the CDR3 is 15 residues. The CDR3 protein is CASSGTVGSNQPQHF. The CDR3 nucleotides are TGTGCCAGCAGCGGGACAGTGGGAAGCAATCAGCCCCAGCATTTT.

The rearrangement joins TRBV5-1 to TRBJ1-1; D uncertain. The V end lost 2 bases, the J end lost 5 bases, and 10 bases lay between the germline ends. The CDR3 runs 13 residues. CDR1 is SGHRS and CDR2 is YFSETQ in the germline V gene. The CDR3 DNA is TGCGCCAGCAGCTTTAATGGGGAAACTGAAGCTTTCTTT. Translating gives CASSFNGETEAFF.

The chain joins TRBV18 to TRBJ2-2, with D maybe TRBD1 (6 bases). Trimming left V 4 bases short and J 0 bases short, with 12 bases between. The CDR3 length is 16 residues. Germline V gives CDR1 KGHSH, CDR2 LQKENI. The CDR3 coding sequence is TGTGCCAGCTCACAAACCGGGACATCGAACACCGGGGAGCTGTTTTTT. Translation gives CASSQTGTSNTGELFF. The whole variable domain, filled in from reference TRBV18 and TRBJ2-2, reads NAGVMQNPRHLVRRRGQEARLRCSPMKGHSHVYWYRQLPEEGLKFMVYLQKENIIDESGMPKERFSAEFPKEGPSILRIQQVVRGDSAAYFCASSQTGTSNTGELFFGEGSRLTVL.

The chain employs TRBV15 and TRBJ1-1; TRBD1 might be the D (6 bases). Germline loops: CDR1 LNHNV, CDR2 YYDKDF (reference sequence). The CDR3 length is 14 residues. Trimming removed 1 base at V and 2 bases at J, with 8 bases between. Here the CDR3 reads CATSRADRNTEAFF. For the CDR3, the DNA is TGTGCCACCAGCAGAGCGGACAGAAACACTGAAGCTTTCTTT.

The genes are TRBV6-1 and TRBJ1-2; no reliable D call. The germline V gene has CDR1 MNHNS and CDR2 SASEGT. The ends were cut back, 2 bases at V and 6 bases at J, with 10 bases in the middle. The CDR3 runs to 13 residues. The CDR3 coding sequence is TGTGCCAGCAGTGAACACCTTTACGATGGCTACACCTTC. Residues: CASSEHLYDGYTF.

The chain recombines TRBV7-2 with TRBJ2-3, with 12 bases fitting TRBD2. CDR3 size: 14 residues. V was pared by 6 bases and J by 5 bases, with 3 bases of the junction left unmatched. The germline V gene encodes CDR1 SGHTA and CDR2 FQGNSA. The CDR3 region has the DNA TGTGCCAGCAGACCGGGACTAGCGGGAGATACGCAGTATTTT. Its protein product is CASRPGLAGDTQYF.

The V call is TRBV27, the J call TRBJ2-2; D possibly matches TRBD1 or TRBD2 (5 bases each). The CDR3 extends over 16 amino acids. Trimming pared 2 bases from V and 7 bases from J, leaving 17 bases between. Germline CDR1 reads MNHEY; CDR2 reads SMNVEV (reference sequence). Here the CDR3 reads CASSLLGTRIIGELFF. The CDR3 DNA reads TGTGCCAGCAGTTTACTAGGGACCAGGATTATCGGGGAGCTGTTTTTT.

This sequence joins TRBV7-9 and TRBJ2-5; TRBD1 agrees at 9 bases. The V gene's germline CDR1 is SEHNR and CDR2 FQNEAQ (reference sequence). V lost 7 bases, J lost 2 bases, and 8 bases stayed unmatched. The CDR3 contains 15 residues. The DNA for the CDR3 is TGTGCCAGCAACCGGGGACAGGGAGGGCAAGAGACCCAGTACTTC. Translating it yields CASNRGQGGQETQYF.

This clone has just one count. CDR3 sequence reads: CASSFAAGKTSGANVLTF. CDR3 DNA: TGTGCCAGCAGTTTCGCGGCAGGGAAGACCTCTGGGGCCAACGTCCTGACTTTC. This chain joins TRBV28 and TRBJ2-6, with D possibly being TRBD1 (5 bases). The germline V gene has CDR1 MDHEN and CDR2 SYDVKM. Trimming took off 3 bases at V and 0 bases at J, with 15 bases between the two ends. The CDR3 has 18 amino acids. The variable domain in full, completed from reference TRBV28 and TRBJ2-6, reads DVKVTQSSRYLVKRTGEKVFLECVQDMDHENMFWYRQDPGLGLRLIYFSYDVKMKEKGDIPEGYSVSREKKERFSLILESASTNQTSMYLCASSFAAGKTSGANVLTFGAGSRLTVL.

This rearrangement joins TRBV7-8 to TRBJ2-7; either TRBD1 or TRBD2 may fit D (5 bases each). The CDR3 extends over 14 amino acids. Per the germline V gene, CDR1 is SGHVS and CDR2 is FQNEAQ. The germline V and J ends were trimmed by 5 bases and 2 bases, with 13 bases remaining between them. CDR3 region: CASSRVGETYEQYF. For the CDR3, the DNA is TGTGCCAGCAGCAGAGTGGGGGAAACCTACGAGCAGTACTTC.

V usage is TRBV5-4 and J usage is TRBJ1-4, with a weak D call TRBD1 (5 bases). CDR3 length: 15 amino acids. The germline gives CDR1 SGHNT, CDR2 YYREEE (reference sequence). Trimming shortened V by 9 bases and J by 2 bases, and 17 bases separated the two germline ends. The DNA for the CDR3 is TGTGCCACCAGTCGGGGGTTTACGACTAATGAAAAACTGTTTTTT. This codes for CATSRGFTTNEKLFF.

The chain couples TRBV28 to TRBJ1-2, with D perhaps matching TRBD1 (6 bases). CDR1 and CDR2 (germline): MDHEN, SYDVKM. This CDR3 region has 16 residues. The germline V and J ends were trimmed by 4 bases and 0 bases, with 15 bases remaining between them. The CDR3 sequence is CASSSLLGGTNYGYTF. The CDR3 coding sequence is TGTGCCAGCAGTTCCTTATTAGGGGGTACTAACTATGGCTACACCTTC.

The chain couples TRBV27 to TRBJ1-2; 7 bases map to TRBD1. The CDR3 runs to 13 residues. Germline CDR1 is MNHEY and CDR2 is SMNVEV (reference sequence). J lost 4 bases, V lost 6 bases, and 5 bases had no gene match. Written as DNA, the CDR3 is TGTGCCAGCAGGCAACAGGGGACCTATGGCTACACCTTC. This translates into CASRQQGTYGYTF.